This T cell receptor (beta chain) was obtained from a study of T cells in Graves' hyperthyroidism and ophthalmopathy. Study-wide findings and caveats: The majority of expanded thyroid clonotypes above 0.001 also appeared in blood. The model anticipated ophthalmopathy a median about 7.1 months pre-onset.

As to this clonotype: Its specificity is unknown.

Amplification of TCR beta CDR3 regions used RNA as the template. When the TCR CDR3 underwent first-round RT-PCR, the HTBI primer set was used. TCRdb itself ran the multiplex PCR reads through MiXCR, one entry per CDR3 protein. The sample comprises around 690,000 distinct CDR3 sequences, 15% to 20% of which are singletons, and about 14% rests with the top ten. Stable Graves' hyperthyroidism meant no ophthalmopathy progression within 18 months. Germline V gene data show CDR1 as MNHEY and CDR2 as SMNVEV (reference sequence). V gave up 7 bases and J gave up 7 bases; unmatched junction bases: 9. The CDR3 loop spans 14 amino acids.

The sample consisted of blood. V gene TRBV27 combines with J gene TRBJ2-2; 7 nucleotides align to TRBD2. This clonotype was obtained from a man aged 50-59 years with Graves' hyperthyroidism. CDR3 in amino acids: CASKSGKRDGELFF. The CDR3 nucleotides are TGTGCCAGCAAAAGCGGAAAGCGGGACGGGGAGCTGTTTTTT.